This T cell receptor (beta chain) comes out of a study of cytomegalovirus exposure and HLA in healthy donors. Study observations and caveats: A later analysis showed TCR association rates differing by HLA locus, peaking at DRB1 and lowest at HLA-C. Rare TCR sequences predominated, though certain public TCRs were found in many donors. Researchers counted around 180 TCR beta chains as cytomegalovirus-associated. Most TCR beta V segments were productive about 90% or about 30% of the time in an earlier analysis.

Comments on this clone: Its specificity is not known.

Primers: 60 Vbeta forward and 13 Jbeta reverse. TCRdb's copy holds only in-frame clones and misses some; the assay was immunoSEQ multiplex PCR. The sample contains approximately 67,000 clones, 55% to 80% of which appear only once. This sequence was found in a woman under 40 in good health and CMV-seronegative. Sequenced: PBMCs.

The CDR3 region is CASSPMQNSGNTIYF. CDR3 sequence (DNA): TGCGCCAGCAGCCCCATGCAGAACTCTGGAAACACCATATATTTT. V and J are TRBV5-1 and TRBJ1-3; D gene uncertain. CDR1 is SGHRS, CDR2 YFSETQ, per germline. The CDR3 has 15 residues. V lost 4 bases to trimming and J lost 0 bases, with 11 bases between them.